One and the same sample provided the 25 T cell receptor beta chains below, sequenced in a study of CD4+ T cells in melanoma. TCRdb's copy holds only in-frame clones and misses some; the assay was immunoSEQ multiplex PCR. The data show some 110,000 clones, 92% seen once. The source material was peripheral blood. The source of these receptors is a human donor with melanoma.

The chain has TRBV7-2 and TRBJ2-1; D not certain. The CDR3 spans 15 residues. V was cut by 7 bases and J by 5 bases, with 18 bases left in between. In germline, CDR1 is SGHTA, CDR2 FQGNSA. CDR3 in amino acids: CASTTRNSKDNEQFF. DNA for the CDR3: TGTGCCAGCACCACCCGGAACTCAAAAGACAATGAGCAGTTCTTC.

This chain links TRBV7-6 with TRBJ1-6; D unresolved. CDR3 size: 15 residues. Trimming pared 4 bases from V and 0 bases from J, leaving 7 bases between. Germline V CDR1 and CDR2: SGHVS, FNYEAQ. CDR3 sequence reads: CASSWLSSYNSPLHF. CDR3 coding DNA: TGTGCCAGCAGCTGGCTGAGCTCCTATAATTCACCCCTCCACTTT.

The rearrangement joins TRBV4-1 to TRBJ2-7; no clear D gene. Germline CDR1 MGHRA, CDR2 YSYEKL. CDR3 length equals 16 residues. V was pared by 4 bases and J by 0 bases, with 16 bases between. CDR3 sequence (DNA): TGCGCCAGCAGCCGAATCGCAATTTCAGCCTCCTACGAGCAGTACTTC. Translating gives CASSRIAISASYEQYF.

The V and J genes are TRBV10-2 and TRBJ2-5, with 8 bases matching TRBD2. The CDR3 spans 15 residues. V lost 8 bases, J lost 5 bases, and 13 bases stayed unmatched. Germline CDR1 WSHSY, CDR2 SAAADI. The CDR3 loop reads CASLLGRTSTETQYF. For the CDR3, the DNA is TGCGCCAGCTTATTGGGTCGGACTAGCACGGAGACCCAGTACTTC.

This CDR3 reads CASSPISGTVNNEQFF. The CDR3 nucleotides read TGTGCCAGCTCACCCATTTCCGGGACAGTAAACAATGAGCAGTTCTTC. V usage is TRBV18 and J usage is TRBJ2-1; 7 nucleotides align to TRBD1. The V segment lost 3 bases and the J segment 5 bases; nucleotides outside the gene matches: 10. This CDR3 has 16 residues. Germline lookup yields CDR1 KGHSH and CDR2 LQKENI.

The DNA for the CDR3 is TGTGCCAGCAGCTTAGGGGCGGGGGGGCCGACAGATACGCAGTATTTT. This encodes CASSLGAGGPTDTQYF. The chain is built from TRBV7-9 and TRBJ2-3; 9 nucleotides agree with TRBD2. Per germline, CDR1 SEHNR and CDR2 FQNEAQ (reference sequence). The junction had 5 bases not matched to a gene; V was cut back by 1 base and J by 3 bases. The CDR3 totals 16 residues.

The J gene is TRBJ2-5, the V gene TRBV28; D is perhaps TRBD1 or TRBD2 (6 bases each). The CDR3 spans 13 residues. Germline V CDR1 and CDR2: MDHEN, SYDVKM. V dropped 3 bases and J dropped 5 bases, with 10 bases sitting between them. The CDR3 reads CASSFGGVETQYF. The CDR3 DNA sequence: TGTGCCAGCAGTTTCGGGGGCGTGGAGACCCAGTACTTC.

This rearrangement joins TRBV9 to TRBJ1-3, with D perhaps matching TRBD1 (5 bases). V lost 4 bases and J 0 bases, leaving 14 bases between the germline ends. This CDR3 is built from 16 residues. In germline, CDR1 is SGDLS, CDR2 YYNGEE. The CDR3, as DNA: TGTGCCAGCAGCCCTGGGGGTATGGACTCTGGAAACACCATATATTTT. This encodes CASSPGGMDSGNTIYF.

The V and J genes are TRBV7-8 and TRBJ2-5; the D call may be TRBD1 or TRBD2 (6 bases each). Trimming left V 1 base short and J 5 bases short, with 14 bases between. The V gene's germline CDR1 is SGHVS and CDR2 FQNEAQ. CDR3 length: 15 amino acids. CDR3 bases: TGTGCCAGCAGCTTAGTACAAGGAGGGGGGGAGACCCAGTACTTC. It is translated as CASSLVQGGGETQYF.

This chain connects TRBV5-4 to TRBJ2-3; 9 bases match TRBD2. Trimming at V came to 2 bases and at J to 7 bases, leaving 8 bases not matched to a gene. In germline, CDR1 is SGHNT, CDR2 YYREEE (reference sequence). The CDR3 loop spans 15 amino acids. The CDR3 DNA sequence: TGTGCCAGCAGCTTTAGCGGGGGACCAGCAAATACGCAGTATTTT. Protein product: CASSFSGGPANTQYF.

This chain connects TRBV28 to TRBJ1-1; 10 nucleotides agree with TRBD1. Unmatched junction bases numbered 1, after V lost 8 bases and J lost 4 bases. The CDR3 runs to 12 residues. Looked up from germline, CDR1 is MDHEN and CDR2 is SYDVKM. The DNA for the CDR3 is TGTGCCAGCCGGACAGGGGGCACTGAAGCTTTCTTT. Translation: CASRTGGTEAFF.

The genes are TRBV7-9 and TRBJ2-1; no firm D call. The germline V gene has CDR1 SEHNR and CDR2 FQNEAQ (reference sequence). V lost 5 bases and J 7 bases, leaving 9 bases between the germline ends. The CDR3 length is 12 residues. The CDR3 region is CASSPWLNEQFF. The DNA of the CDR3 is TGTGCCAGCAGCCCCTGGCTTAATGAGCAGTTCTTC.

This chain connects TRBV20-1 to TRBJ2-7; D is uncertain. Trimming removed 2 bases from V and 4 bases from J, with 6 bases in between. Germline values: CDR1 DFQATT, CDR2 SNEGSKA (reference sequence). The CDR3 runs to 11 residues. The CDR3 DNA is TGCAGTGCTAGATCTCCGTACGAGCAGTACTTC. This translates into CSARSPYEQYF.

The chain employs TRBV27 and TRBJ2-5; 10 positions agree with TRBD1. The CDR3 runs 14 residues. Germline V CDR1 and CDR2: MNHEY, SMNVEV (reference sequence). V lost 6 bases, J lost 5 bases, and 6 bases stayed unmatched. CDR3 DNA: TGTGCCAGCAGGGCGGACAGGGGGTATGAGACCCAGTACTTC. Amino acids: CASRADRGYETQYF.

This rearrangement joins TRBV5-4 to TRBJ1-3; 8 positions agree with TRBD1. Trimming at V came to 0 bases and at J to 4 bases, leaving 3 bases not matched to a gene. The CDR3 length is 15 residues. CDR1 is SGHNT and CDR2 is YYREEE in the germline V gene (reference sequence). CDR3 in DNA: TGTGCCAGCAGCTTGGCGCAGGGGGCCGGAAACACCATATATTTT. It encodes CASSLAQGAGNTIYF.

CDR3 bases: TGTGCCAGCAGAGTAACAGCTAACTATGGCTACACCTTC. It yields the protein CASRVTANYGYTF. The J gene is TRBJ1-2, the V gene TRBV13; D gene ambiguous. Germline V gene sequence: CDR1 PRHDT, CDR2 FYEKMQ (reference sequence). This CDR3 contains 13 residues. Trimming shortened V by 6 bases and J by 0 bases, and 8 bases separated the two germline ends.

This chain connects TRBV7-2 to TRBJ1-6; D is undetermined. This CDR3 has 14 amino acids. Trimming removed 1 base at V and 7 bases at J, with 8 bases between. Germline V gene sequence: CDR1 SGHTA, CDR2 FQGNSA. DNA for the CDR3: TGTGCCAGCAGCTTAGGCGTCCCAAATTCACCCCTCCACTTT. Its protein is CASSLGVPNSPLHF.

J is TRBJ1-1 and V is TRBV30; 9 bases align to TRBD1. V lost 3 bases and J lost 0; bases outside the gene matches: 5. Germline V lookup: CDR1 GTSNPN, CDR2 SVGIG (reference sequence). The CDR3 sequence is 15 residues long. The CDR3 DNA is TGTGCCTGGAGCGCGACAGGGGGGATGAACACTGAAGCTTTCTTT. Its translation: CAWSATGGMNTEAFF.

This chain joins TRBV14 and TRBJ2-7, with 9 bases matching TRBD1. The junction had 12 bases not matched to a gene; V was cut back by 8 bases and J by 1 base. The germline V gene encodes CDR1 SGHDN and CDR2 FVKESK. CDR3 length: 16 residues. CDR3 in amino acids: CASRRSGTGTSYEQYF. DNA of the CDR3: TGTGCCAGCCGGCGTTCCGGGACAGGGACTTCCTACGAGCAGTACTTC.

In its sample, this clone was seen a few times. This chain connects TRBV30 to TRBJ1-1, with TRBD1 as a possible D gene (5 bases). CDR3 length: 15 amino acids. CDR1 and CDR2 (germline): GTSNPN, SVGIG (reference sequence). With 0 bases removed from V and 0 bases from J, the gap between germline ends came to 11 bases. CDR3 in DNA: TGTGCCTGGAGTGTACAGGTCTCACTGAACACTGAAGCTTTCTTT. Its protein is CAWSVQVSLNTEAFF.

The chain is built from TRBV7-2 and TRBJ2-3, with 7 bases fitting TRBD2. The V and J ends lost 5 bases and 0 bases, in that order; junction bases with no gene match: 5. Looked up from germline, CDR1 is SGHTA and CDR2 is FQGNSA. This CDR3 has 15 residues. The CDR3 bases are TGTGCCAGCAGCCCGAGACTAGCTAGCACAGATACGCAGTATTTT. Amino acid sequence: CASSPRLASTDTQYF.

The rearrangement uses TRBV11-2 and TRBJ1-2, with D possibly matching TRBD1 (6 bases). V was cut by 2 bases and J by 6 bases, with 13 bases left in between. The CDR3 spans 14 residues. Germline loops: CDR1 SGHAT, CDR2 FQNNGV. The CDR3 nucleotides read TGTGCCAGCAGCTTATTATTGGAGGGGGATGGCTACACCTTC. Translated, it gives CASSLLLEGDGYTF.

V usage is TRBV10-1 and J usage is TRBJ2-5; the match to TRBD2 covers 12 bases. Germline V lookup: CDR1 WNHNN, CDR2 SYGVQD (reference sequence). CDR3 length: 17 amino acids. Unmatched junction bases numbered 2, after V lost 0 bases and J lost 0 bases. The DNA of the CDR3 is TGCGCCAGCAGTGAGTCCGGACTAGCGGGGTACCAAGAGACCCAGTACTTC. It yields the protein CASSESGLAGYQETQYF.

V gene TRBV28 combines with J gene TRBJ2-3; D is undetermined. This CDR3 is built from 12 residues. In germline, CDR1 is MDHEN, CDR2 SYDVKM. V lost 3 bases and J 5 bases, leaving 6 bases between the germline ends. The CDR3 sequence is CASSLRRDTQYF. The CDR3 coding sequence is TGTGCCAGCAGTTTGCGGAGAGATACGCAGTATTTT.

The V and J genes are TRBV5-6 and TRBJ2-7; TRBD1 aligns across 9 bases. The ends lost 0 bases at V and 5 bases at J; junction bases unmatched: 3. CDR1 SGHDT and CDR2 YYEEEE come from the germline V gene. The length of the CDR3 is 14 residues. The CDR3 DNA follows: TGTGCCAGCAGCTTGGTAACAGGGGGCGACGAGCAGTACTTC. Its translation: CASSLVTGGDEQYF.